These 30 T cell receptor beta chains came from one sample sequenced in a study of blood T cell repertoires in COVID-19. Repertoires were generated with immunoSEQ multiplex PCR, while TCRdb's copy carries only in-frame clones and drops some. The sample has roughly 190,000 clones; 86% are singletons. Material for sequencing was PBMCs or T cells enriched from blood (not recorded which). These receptors originate from a woman in her forties in a cohort exposed to, infected with or recovered from COVID-19 (not recorded which).

V usage is TRBV4-1 and J usage is TRBJ1-5; D uncertain. This CDR3 has 13 amino acids. Germline-derived CDR1 and CDR2 are MGHRA and YSYEKL. The V and J ends lost 3 bases and 6 bases respectively, with 9 bases between them. The CDR3 protein is CASSQRIGQPQHF. CDR3 coding DNA: TGCGCCAGCAGCCAGCGAATTGGTCAGCCCCAGCATTTT.

The V gene is TRBV9, the J gene TRBJ1-1; D ambiguous. CDR3 length: 14 residues. V was pared by 2 bases and J by 1 base, with 9 bases between. The V gene's germline CDR1 is SGDLS and CDR2 YYNGEE. The CDR3 nucleotides are TGTGCCAGCAGCGTCATGGACTCGAACACTGAAGCTTTCTTT. This encodes CASSVMDSNTEAFF.

The gene calls are TRBV7-6 and TRBJ1-4; 8 nucleotides line up with TRBD1. V lost 5 bases to trimming and J lost 8 bases; unmatched junction nucleotides: 7. CDR1 is SGHVS and CDR2 is FNYEAQ in the germline V gene. The CDR3 runs 14 residues. The CDR3 DNA is TGTGCCAGCAGCCTAAGAAGGACAGGGGAAAAACTGTTTTTT. It encodes CASSLRRTGEKLFF.

The chain is built from TRBV5-4 and TRBJ2-5; 10 nucleotides align to TRBD1. This CDR3 is built from 14 residues. After removal of 3 bases from V and 5 bases from J, the junction contained 4 bases not matched to a gene. The germline CDR1 and CDR2 sequences are SGHNT and YYREEE (reference sequence). For the CDR3, the DNA is TGTGCCAGCAGCTCGGACAGGGGGTTGGAGACCCAGTACTTC. Amino acids: CASSSDRGLETQYF. The full variable domain, rest sourced from reference TRBV5-4 and TRBJ2-5, is ETGVTQSPTHLIKTRGQQVTLRCSSQSGHNTVSWYQQALGQGPQFIFQYYREEENGRGNFPPRFSGLQFPNYSSELNVNALELDDSALYLCASSSDRGLETQYFGPGTRLLVL.

The chain recombines TRBV25-1 with TRBJ2-7; the D gene is possibly TRBD1 (6 bases). CDR1 and CDR2 (germline): MGHDK, SYGVNS. The CDR3 totals 14 residues. V was trimmed by 3 bases and J by 5 bases, leaving 14 bases between them. The CDR3 region is CASSDPTGSNEQYF. CDR3 bases: TGTGCCAGCAGTGACCCTACAGGGTCCAACGAGCAGTACTTC.

This rearrangement joins TRBV10-1 to TRBJ2-3; 9 bases are a match to TRBD2. The CDR3 consists of 17 residues. The junction had 8 bases not matched to a gene; V was cut back by 3 bases and J by 1 base. CDR1 and CDR2 from the germline V gene are WNHNN and SYGVQD (reference sequence). DNA for the CDR3: TGCGCCAGCAGTGAAGGGCTAGCGGGACCTCGCACAGATACGCAGTATTTT. This encodes CASSEGLAGPRTDTQYF.

A word on this clone: The same CDR3 can be traced to other DNA sequences in this sample. The genes are TRBV11-2 and TRBJ2-1; D gene ambiguous. The V gene lost 1 base and the J gene lost 6 bases, with 7 bases spanning the gap. Germline CDR1 and CDR2: SGHAT and FQNNGV. The CDR3 runs to 13 residues. Written as DNA, the CDR3 is TGTGCCAGCAGCTTAGGTTTAGCCAATGAGCAGTTCTTC. As protein: CASSLGLANEQFF.

About this clone: No DNA is shown, since the ends of the CDR3 on it are uncertain; the CDR3 is the one TCRdb lists. V usage is TRBV19 and J usage is TRBJ1-1; the DNA was not used to check the table's D call, TRBD1. CDR1 LNHDA and CDR2 SQIVND come from the germline V gene (reference sequence). The CDR3 comprises 12 residues, both ends counted. CDR3 loop: CASTSDRTEAFF.

The genes are TRBV7-2 and TRBJ2-1; 8 nucleotides line up with TRBD2. This CDR3 has 13 amino acids. Germline V gene lookup returns CDR1 SGHTA and CDR2 FQGNSA. With 5 bases clipped from V and 6 bases from J, the junction kept 3 bases outside the gene matches. CDR3 DNA: TGTGCCAGCAGCACGGGACTAGTCAATGAGCAGTTCTTC. It translates to CASSTGLVNEQFF.

The chain couples TRBV10-3 to TRBJ2-7; 7 nucleotides match TRBD2. CDR3 size: 19 residues. CDR1 and CDR2 from the germline V gene are ENHRY and SYGVKD. V shed 3 bases, J shed 0 bases, and the junction held 17 bases outside the gene matches. The CDR3 DNA reads TGTGCCATCAGTGACCGGGGCGGGAGTACGGTCCCCTCCTCCTACGAGCAGTACTTC. Its protein product is CAISDRGGSTVPSSYEQYF.

This clone has a single count. This chain links TRBV28 with TRBJ2-6; D remains ambiguous. The V and J ends lost 5 bases and 2 bases respectively, with 7 bases between them. The CDR3 contains 14 residues. The germline V gene has CDR1 MDHEN and CDR2 SYDVKM. CDR3 in DNA: TGTGCCAGCAGTCTTTTCGCTGGGGCCAACGTCCTGACTTTC. Its protein is CASSLFAGANVLTF.

The chain combines TRBV6-2 or TRBV6-3 with TRBJ2-3, with 12 bases aligning to TRBD2. The CDR3 sequence is 18 residues long. Per the germline V gene, CDR1 is MNHEY and CDR2 is SVGEGT. V shed 3 bases, J shed 0 bases, and the junction held 7 bases outside the gene matches. CDR3 sequence: CASSYRLAGGPSTDTQYF. DNA for the CDR3: TGTGCCAGCAGTTATCGGCTAGCGGGAGGGCCGAGCACAGATACGCAGTATTTT.

V gene TRBV29-1 combines with J gene TRBJ2-2, with 7 bases aligning to TRBD2. CDR3 length: 14 residues. The V segment lost 6 bases and the J segment 0 bases; nucleotides outside the gene matches: 4. CDR1 and CDR2 (germline): SQVTM, ANQGSEA. In nucleotides, the CDR3 is TGCAGCGTAGCGGGGTTACCGAACACCGGGGAGCTGTTTTTT. Translating it yields CSVAGLPNTGELFF.

The genes are TRBV29-1 and TRBJ2-1, with D possibly TRBD2 on 5 matching bases. The CDR3 runs to 13 residues. CDR1 is SQVTM, CDR2 ANQGSEA, per germline. V was shortened by 2 bases and J by 8 bases, with 13 bases between the two germline ends. CDR3 in DNA: TGCAGCGTTGAAAGGGCCGCGGGCGATGAGCAGTTCTTC. Its protein is CSVERAAGDEQFF.

This clone has more than one count but fewer than ten. As DNA, the CDR3 is TGTGCCAGCAGCTTAGTGGCCTGGGACAGGGGAGGATCGGGGAACACTGAAGCTTTCTTT. Protein: CASSLVAWDRGGSGNTEAFF. The V call is TRBV11-3, the J call TRBJ1-1, with 10 bases lining up with TRBD1. CDR3 length: 20 residues. Trimming at V came to 1 base and at J to 1 base, leaving 15 bases not matched to a gene. Per the germline V gene, CDR1 is SGHNT and CDR2 is YENEEA.

This sequence joins TRBV12-3 or TRBV12-4 and TRBJ1-2, with a weak D call TRBD1 (5 bases). This CDR3 has 13 residues. V lost 3 bases to trimming and J lost 7 bases, with 12 bases between them. The CDR3 loop reads CASSFQGDFGYTF. The DNA for the CDR3 is TGTGCCAGCAGTTTTCAAGGGGACTTTGGCTACACCTTC.

The chain links TRBV3-1 (or the pseudogene TRBV3-2) to TRBJ1-2, with a tentative D call TRBD1 (5 bases). The CDR3 spans 14 residues. Trimming shortened V by 5 bases and J by 7 bases, and 17 bases separated the two germline ends. CDR1 and CDR2 from the germline V gene are LGHDT and YNNKEL (reference sequence). CDR3 amino acids: CASSGETRDFGYTF. The CDR3 DNA sequence: TGTGCCAGCAGCGGTGAGACAAGGGACTTTGGCTACACCTTC.

This rearrangement joins TRBV27 to TRBJ2-3; 11 bases line up with TRBD2. Germline-derived CDR1 and CDR2 are MNHEY and SMNVEV (reference sequence). With 2 bases clipped from V and 5 bases from J, the junction kept 3 bases outside the gene matches. The CDR3 spans 15 residues. The CDR3 nucleotides read TGTGCCAGCAGTTTACTAGCGGGGGGTGGAGATACGCAGTATTTT. Translated, it gives CASSLLAGGGDTQYF.

The chain employs TRBV10-3 and TRBJ1-1; tentative D call: TRBD1 (5 bases). The germline V and J ends were trimmed by 5 bases and 1 base, with 11 bases remaining between them. The CDR3 runs to 14 residues. Germline loops: CDR1 ENHRY, CDR2 SYGVKD. The CDR3 nucleotides are TGTGCCATCAGTACATCGGGGGGGAACACTGAAGCTTTCTTT. It encodes CAISTSGGNTEAFF.

This chain joins TRBV5-1 and TRBJ2-2, with a weak D call TRBD2 (6 bases). The germline V and J ends were trimmed by 4 bases and 1 base, with 11 bases remaining between them. The CDR3 spans 15 residues. Germline CDR1 SGHRS, CDR2 YFSETQ. The CDR3 is CASSGGTLNTGELFF. CDR3 DNA: TGCGCCAGCAGCGGGGGGACCTTGAACACCGGGGAGCTGTTTTTT.

The rearrangement uses TRBV7-6 and TRBJ2-3; TRBD1 aligns across 9 bases. CDR1 is SGHVS, CDR2 FNYEAQ, per germline. V dropped 0 bases and J dropped 3; count of bases not matched to a gene: 7. The CDR3 length is 17 residues. CDR3 nucleotide sequence: TGTGCCAGCAGCTTAGCACTGCAGGGGACAGGGACAGATACGCAGTATTTT. Encoded protein: CASSLALQGTGTDTQYF.

The chain has TRBV2 and TRBJ2-5, with D possibly matching TRBD2 (6 bases). Germline V gives CDR1 SNHLY, CDR2 FYNNEI. V was clipped by 0 bases and J by 4 bases, with 18 bases between them. The CDR3 is 17 amino acids. CDR3 DNA sequence: TGTGCCAGCAGTGAAGCCTCGCGGGGCCCCGGGGGAGAGACCCAGTACTTC. Protein: CASSEASRGPGGETQYF.

In this sample, this clone turned up many times. The CDR3 sequence: CASSPSPPVGSDEQYF. The CDR3 DNA follows: TGTGCCAGCAGCCCGTCACCCCCCGTAGGTAGCGACGAGCAGTACTTC. The gene calls are TRBV2 and TRBJ2-7, with a possible D match to TRBD2 (5 bases). V was trimmed by 6 bases and J by 5 bases, leaving 23 bases between them. CDR1 SNHLY and CDR2 FYNNEI come from the germline V gene. This CDR3 spans 16 amino acids.

The sample holds one count of this clone. The V gene is TRBV7-8, the J gene TRBJ1-3; D not certain. From germline, CDR1 is SGHVS and CDR2 FQNEAQ. V lost 6 bases to trimming and J lost 2 bases, with 14 bases between them. CDR3 size: 15 residues. The CDR3 here is CASSLNHSPGNTIYF. The CDR3 coding sequence is TGTGCCAGCAGTCTTAACCACAGTCCTGGAAACACCATATATTTT.

The V gene is TRBV14, the J gene TRBJ2-5; no clear D gene. This CDR3 has 13 residues. Per the germline V gene, CDR1 is SGHDN and CDR2 is FVKESK. V was pared by 1 base and J by 1 base, with 4 bases between. The DNA for the CDR3 is TGTGCCAGCAGCCAAGGACTCCAAGAGACCCAGTACTTC. Its protein is CASSQGLQETQYF.

This chain links TRBV7-2 with TRBJ2-7, with 13 bases lining up with TRBD2. The CDR3 contains 18 residues. J was trimmed by 5 bases and V by 2 bases; bases with no gene match: 12. CDR1 and CDR2 from the germline V gene are SGHTA and FQGNSA. The CDR3 reads CASSLYGLAGALLNEQYF. For the CDR3, the DNA is TGTGCCAGCAGCTTATACGGACTAGCGGGAGCGCTCCTGAACGAGCAGTACTTC.

The chain recombines TRBV5-5 with TRBJ1-5; no definite D call. V dropped 0 bases and J dropped 1 base, with 8 bases sitting between them. Germline-derived CDR1 and CDR2 are SGHKS and YYEKEE (reference sequence). The CDR3 is made up of 15 amino acids. The CDR3 region has the DNA TGTGCCAGCAGCTTGGGATTGGGCAGCAATCAGCCCCAGCATTTT. It specifies CASSLGLGSNQPQHF.

This sequence joins TRBV19 and TRBJ1-5; TRBD1 matches at 8 bases. The CDR3 has 19 amino acids. Germline V gene data show CDR1 as LNHDA and CDR2 as SQIVND (reference sequence). The V gene end was trimmed by 5 bases and the J gene end by 2 bases; junction bases not matched to a gene: 17. Here the CDR3 reads CASSGFPDRVNWGNQPQHF. The DNA of the CDR3 is TGTGCCAGTAGTGGATTTCCGGACAGGGTTAATTGGGGCAATCAGCCCCAGCATTTT.

The rearrangement links TRBV10-3 to TRBJ1-5, with TRBD1 as a possible D gene (6 bases). CDR1 and CDR2 (germline): ENHRY, SYGVKD. The V end was cut by 5 bases, the J end by 5 bases, with 7 bases between. The CDR3 is made up of 12 amino acids. The CDR3 bases are TGTGCCATCAGTAGGACAGATCAGCCCCAGCATTTT. Translation: CAISRTDQPQHF.

V usage is TRBV6-2 or TRBV6-3 and J usage is TRBJ2-2, with TRBD1 as a possible D gene (6 bases). CDR1 is MNHEY, CDR2 SVGEGT, per germline. V was shortened by 2 bases and J by 4 bases, with 17 bases between the two germline ends. The CDR3 is 17 amino acids. CDR3 sequence: CASSYPGQGYLTGELFF. The CDR3, as DNA: TGTGCCAGCAGTTACCCTGGGCAGGGGTATCTCACCGGGGAGCTGTTTTTT.